Listed below are T cell receptor beta chains from one sample, sequenced in a study of CD8 T cells in ankylosing spondylitis. TCRdb fed the 5' RACE reads into MiXCR, producing one record per CDR3 protein. The sample comprises some 800,000 distinct CDR3 sequences, around 11% of which are singletons, and more than 0.5% rests with the top ten. Input material: blood, either unsorted or a sorted T cell fraction (not recorded which). These receptors were taken from a male donor with ankylosing spondylitis. Each CDR3 is given with its conserved first and last residue. The D gene is left open where the match is weak. Size is omitted from some rows. Given values are once, few, many or a class for expanded clones.

CDR3nt: TGTGCCAGCAGTGAATGGGACAGGCGGGAGGAAAAACTGTTTTTT; CDR3aa: CASSEWDRREEKLFF; v_gene: TRBV6-1; abundance: once; len: 15; j_gene: TRBJ1-4; d_gene: TRBD1
CDR3nt: TGTGCCAGCAGCGTCATTACTCTCTACGAGCAGTACTTC; CDR3aa: CASSVITLYEQYF; v_gene: TRBV7-2; abundance: few; len: 13; j_gene: TRBJ2-7; d_gene: -
CDR3nt: TGCAGCGTTGCGGGGCTTGATCTGGCCCTCCACTTT; CDR3aa: CSVAGLDLALHF; v_gene: TRBV29-1; abundance: many; len: 12; j_gene: TRBJ1-6; d_gene: -
CDR3nt: TGTGCCAGCAGCTTAGCGTACGGGAGGGCTGCCGGGGAGCTGTTTTTT; CDR3aa: CASSLAYGRAAGELFF; v_gene: TRBV7-6; abundance: -; len: 16; j_gene: TRBJ2-2; d_gene: TRBD2
CDR3nt: TGTGCCAGGGCGCAGGGAGTAAATTCACCCCTCCACTTT; CDR3aa: CARAQGVNSPLHF; v_gene: TRBV2; abundance: few; len: 13; j_gene: TRBJ1-6; d_gene: -
CDR3nt: TGTGCCAGCAGCCAAGGAGATGACCCGAACACCGGGGAGCTGTTTTTT; CDR3aa: CASSQGDDPNTGELFF; v_gene: TRBV4-2; abundance: few; len: 16; j_gene: TRBJ2-2; d_gene: -
CDR3nt: TGTGCCAGCAGTTACTCCTTGAAAGGCAGGTGGAACACTGAAGCTTTCTTT; CDR3aa: CASSYSLKGRWNTEAFF; v_gene: TRBV6-5; abundance: -; len: 17; j_gene: TRBJ1-1; d_gene: -
CDR3nt: TGTGCCAGCAGGTTTCCGGGACAGGGTCACACTGAAGCTTTCTTT; CDR3aa: CASRFPGQGHTEAFF; v_gene: TRBV7-8; abundance: many; len: 15; j_gene: TRBJ1-1; d_gene: TRBD1
CDR3nt: TGTGCCAGCAGCTTCAGGACAGGGATCACTGAAGCTTTCTTT; CDR3aa: CASSFRTGITEAFF; v_gene: TRBV7-2; abundance: -; len: 14; j_gene: TRBJ1-1; d_gene: TRBD1
CDR3nt: TGCAGTGCCAGGGTTAAGCTAGCGCCCCGTTACAATGAGCAGTTCTTC; CDR3aa: CSARVKLAPRYNEQFF; v_gene: TRBV20-1; abundance: -; len: 16; j_gene: TRBJ2-1; d_gene: -
CDR3nt: TGCAGTGCTGTCCTAGGGGGCCGGGAGACCCAGTACTTC; CDR3aa: CSAVLGGRETQYF; v_gene: TRBV20-1; abundance: -; len: 13; j_gene: TRBJ2-5; d_gene: TRBD1
CDR3nt: TGTGCCAGCAGTTCACATTCCAGGGGTCGCGCGAACACTGAAGCTTTCTTT; CDR3aa: CASSSHSRGRANTEAFF; v_gene: TRBV6-2/TRBV6-3; abundance: -; len: 17; j_gene: TRBJ1-1; d_gene: -
CDR3nt: TGCAGTGCTAGTGGGCTAGCGGGACTAGCGCTCGGTGAGCAGTTCTTC; CDR3aa: CSASGLAGLALGEQFF; v_gene: TRBV20-1; abundance: many; len: 16; j_gene: TRBJ2-1; d_gene: TRBD2
CDR3nt: TGTGCCAGCAACAGGCCCACAGATACGCAGTATTTT; CDR3aa: CASNRPTDTQYF; v_gene: TRBV6-5; abundance: -; len: 12; j_gene: TRBJ2-3; d_gene: -
CDR3nt: TGTGCCAGCAGCTTATACCAGGGGGGTGATGAGCAGTTCTTC; CDR3aa: CASSLYQGGDEQFF; v_gene: TRBV7-9; abundance: few; len: 14; j_gene: TRBJ2-1; d_gene: -
CDR3nt: TGTGCCAGCAGCGCCGAGAGGGGAACTGCGGGGGAGACCCAGTACTTC; CDR3aa: CASSAERGTAGETQYF; v_gene: TRBV7-9; abundance: few; len: 16; j_gene: TRBJ2-5; d_gene: -
CDR3nt: TGTGCCGGCAAAACAGGGGAGGGGAGCACAGATACGCAGTATTTT; CDR3aa: CAGKTGEGSTDTQYF; v_gene: TRBV10-3; abundance: -; len: 15; j_gene: TRBJ2-3; d_gene: -
CDR3nt: TGTGCCAGCAGAGGGATGTGGAGCTCCTACAATGAGCAGTTCTTC; CDR3aa: CASRGMWSSYNEQFF; v_gene: TRBV28; abundance: -; len: 15; j_gene: TRBJ2-1; d_gene: -
CDR3nt: TGTGCCAGCAGCACCCGGACTAGCGTCTACAATGAGCAGTTCTTC; CDR3aa: CASSTRTSVYNEQFF; v_gene: TRBV13; abundance: few; len: 15; j_gene: TRBJ2-1; d_gene: TRBD2
CDR3nt: TGTGCCAGCAGCTTCACGTTCGGGCGAAGCACAGATACGCAGTATTTT; CDR3aa: CASSFTFGRSTDTQYF; v_gene: TRBV11-3; abundance: -; len: 16; j_gene: TRBJ2-3; d_gene: -